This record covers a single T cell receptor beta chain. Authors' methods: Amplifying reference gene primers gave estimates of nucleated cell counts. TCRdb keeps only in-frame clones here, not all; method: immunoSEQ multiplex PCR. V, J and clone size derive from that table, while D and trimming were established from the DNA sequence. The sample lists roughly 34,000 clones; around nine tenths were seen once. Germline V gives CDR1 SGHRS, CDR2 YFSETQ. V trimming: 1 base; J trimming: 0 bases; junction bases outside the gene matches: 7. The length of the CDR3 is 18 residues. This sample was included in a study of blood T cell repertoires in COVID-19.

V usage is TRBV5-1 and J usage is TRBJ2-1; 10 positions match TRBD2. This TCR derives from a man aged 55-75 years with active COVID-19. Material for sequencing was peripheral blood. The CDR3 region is CASSLLGSGRSSYNEQFF. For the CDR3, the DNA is TGCGCCAGCAGCTTGTTAGGTAGCGGGAGGAGCTCCTACAATGAGCAGTTCTTC.